This T cell receptor (beta chain) appears in the sequencing data of a study of T cell repertoires in cytomegalovirus infection. Study summary: Indications of both CMV infection and matching HLA type were provided by public TCR beta signatures. Broader study findings: Predominance within the ex vivo response was attributable to HLA-C-restricted CMV-specific TCR beta clonotypes.

The CDR3 runs to 16 residues. Trimming pared 4 bases from V and 2 bases from J, leaving 15 bases between. In germline, CDR1 is SGHTA, CDR2 FQGNSA. This clonotype appeared many times. The antigen is undetermined. One entry per CDR3 protein, called by TCRdb with MiXCR from the reads. This repertoire shows around 300,000 distinct CDR3 sequences, roughly 24% found once; its top ten account for over 11%. The TCR originated in a human donor in good health (CMV status not recorded). Some clones in this sample may be carry-over from other donors' samples. Sequencing was done on a sample of PBMCs. The chain is built from TRBV7-2 and TRBJ2-1; D is possibly TRBD1 or TRBD2 (5 bases each). The CDR3 DNA follows: TGTGCCAGCAGCTCGTCCTGGGGGACCCCCTACAATGAGCAGTTCTTC. This translates into CASSSSWGTPYNEQFF.